The 29 T cell receptor beta chains reported below all come from one sample, sequenced in a study of cytomegalovirus exposure and HLA in healthy donors. A multiplex PCR was run with 60 Vbeta primers and 13 Jbeta primers. Profiled with immunoSEQ multiplex PCR; TCRdb holds only in-frame clones, not every one. The table has fewer than 200,000 clones, roughly 80% seen once. Sequencing was performed on PBMCs. The receptors derive from a man aged 45-65 years in good health and CMV-seronegative.

The V and J genes are TRBV28 and TRBJ1-3; the match to TRBD1 covers 7 bases. The ends lost 6 bases at V and 1 base at J; junction bases unmatched: 3. The CDR3 sequence is 14 residues long. Germline-derived CDR1 and CDR2 are MDHEN and SYDVKM. CDR3 amino acids: CASSEQGSGNTIYF. CDR3 sequence (DNA): TGTGCCAGCAGCGAACAGGGGTCTGGAAACACCATATATTTT.

This chain joins TRBV7-3 and TRBJ2-7; TRBD1 might be the D (5 bases). Trimming took off 3 bases at V and 2 bases at J, with 14 bases between the two ends. Per germline, CDR1 SGHTA and CDR2 FQGTGA. This CDR3 has 15 amino acids. The CDR3 loop is CASSFGQGGTYEQYF. Written as DNA, the CDR3 is TGTGCCAGCAGCTTCGGGCAGGGCGGAACCTACGAGCAGTACTTC.

The chain recombines TRBV29-1 with TRBJ2-5; D possibly corresponds to TRBD1 (5 bases). The CDR3 runs 13 residues. CDR1 and CDR2 from the germline V gene are SQVTM and ANQGSEA. Trimming took 7 bases from V and 0 from J, leaving 12 bases between them. CDR3 coding DNA: TGCAGCGCCGGCAGGGATAACCAAGAGACCCAGTACTTC. Amino acid sequence: CSAGRDNQETQYF.

The chain links TRBV27 to TRBJ2-5; D is ambiguous. V lost 6 bases and J 0 bases, leaving 8 bases between the germline ends. The germline V gene has CDR1 MNHEY and CDR2 SMNVEV (reference sequence). The CDR3 consists of 13 residues. Here the CDR3 reads CASSRVYQETQYF. Here the CDR3 DNA reads TGTGCCAGCAGCCGGGTGTACCAAGAGACCCAGTACTTC.

This sequence joins TRBV21-1 and TRBJ2-5; the table's D gene call, TRBD2, was not cross checked with the DNA. TRBV21-1 corresponds to a pseudogene. The CDR3 extends over 16 amino acids. The CDR3 sequence: CASSKAPAGTQETQYF. CDR3 DNA: TGTGCCAGCAGCAAAGCCCCAGCGGGTACCCAAGAGACCCAGTACTTC.

This clone was seen more than once but under ten times. The chain uses TRBV6-1 and TRBJ1-1; D is undetermined. This CDR3 region has 13 residues. The V and J ends lost 1 base and 1 base respectively, with 4 bases between them. Germline loops: CDR1 MNHNS, CDR2 SASEGT. DNA of the CDR3: TGTGCCAGCAGTGAAGTCAGGAACACTGAAGCTTTCTTT. Its translation is CASSEVRNTEAFF.

This clone was found a few times. The chain links TRBV7-2 to TRBJ2-6; weak D call: TRBD1 (5 bases). CDR1 is SGHTA, CDR2 FQGNSA, per germline. The CDR3 has 16 amino acids. Trimming cost V 1 base and J 5 bases, with 12 bases left between them. The CDR3 nucleotides are TGTGCCAGCAGCTTAGGAAGGGGTATGTGGGCCAACGTCCTGACTTTC. This sequence encodes CASSLGRGMWANVLTF.

The chain carries TRBV7-3 and TRBJ2-1, with 8 bases aligning to TRBD1. The V gene end was trimmed by 4 bases and the J gene end by 0 bases; junction bases not matched to a gene: 8. Per the germline V gene, CDR1 is SGHTA and CDR2 is FQGTGA. The length of the CDR3 is 17 residues. The CDR3 coding sequence is TGTGCCAGCAGCTCAGGCAGGGGGCTCCTCTCCTACAATGAGCAGTTCTTC. This translates into CASSSGRGLLSYNEQFF.

The V and J genes are TRBV6-1 and TRBJ1-5; 10 nucleotides align to TRBD1. Germline lookup yields CDR1 MNHNS and CDR2 SASEGT. The CDR3 is 17 amino acids. V lost 4 bases to trimming and J lost 9 bases; unmatched junction nucleotides: 15. The chain's CDR3 is CASSATATGTGVRPQHF. CDR3 nucleotides: TGTGCCAGCAGTGCAACTGCCACCGGGACAGGGGTGAGGCCCCAGCATTTT.

This clone showed up just once. In DNA, the CDR3 is TGTGCCAGCAGTTACTCGAACGGGGGGCCCAATGAGCAGTTCTTC. As protein: CASSYSNGGPNEQFF. This chain links TRBV6-5 with TRBJ2-1; tentatively, D is TRBD2 (7 bases). Germline CDR1 and CDR2: MNHEY and SVGAGI. Trimming removed 0 bases at V and 6 bases at J, with 12 bases between. The CDR3 has 15 amino acids.

V gene TRBV7-2 combines with J gene TRBJ2-1, with a tentative D call TRBD2 (6 bases). Trimming pared 6 bases from V and 6 bases from J, leaving 12 bases between. This CDR3 is built from 13 residues. Germline CDR1 reads SGHTA; CDR2 reads FQGNSA. CDR3 DNA: TGTGCCAGCAGGCTCGGAGGGAGCAATGAGCAGTTCTTC. Translation gives CASRLGGSNEQFF.

The V and J genes are TRBV19 and TRBJ1-5, with 8 bases aligning to TRBD1. Unmatched junction bases numbered 8, after V lost 6 bases and J lost 4 bases. The CDR3 length is 15 residues. Germline V gives CDR1 LNHDA, CDR2 SQIVND (reference sequence). DNA for the CDR3: TGTGCCAGTAGGTCGGGACAGGTCAAGAATCAGCCCCAGCATTTT. It codes for CASRSGQVKNQPQHF.

This clone was found a few times. This chain uses TRBV7-2 with TRBJ1-1; D might be TRBD1 (5 bases). The CDR3 is made up of 15 amino acids. Per the germline V gene, CDR1 is SGHTA and CDR2 is FQGNSA. The V and J ends lost 3 bases and 4 bases respectively, with 15 bases between them. CDR3 amino acids: CASSFIPGGGTEAFF. The CDR3 nucleotides are TGTGCCAGCAGCTTTATACCTGGGGGGGGCACTGAAGCTTTCTTT.

The chain is built from TRBV9 and TRBJ2-1, with a possible D match to TRBD1 (5 bases). V was pared by 0 bases and J by 0 bases, with 16 bases between. Germline lookup yields CDR1 SGDLS and CDR2 YYNGEE. This CDR3 region has 18 residues. The CDR3 DNA sequence: TGTGCCAGCAGCGTAGGAGTCAGGGCGGAACACTCCTACAATGAGCAGTTCTTC. Its translation: CASSVGVRAEHSYNEQFF. Based on the CDR3 plus reference TRBV9 and TRBJ2-1, the full variable domain is DSGVTQTPKHLITATGQRVTLRCSPRSGDLSVYWYQQSLDQGLQFLIQYYNGEERAKGNILERFSAQQFPDLHSELNLSSLELGDSALYFCASSVGVRAEHSYNEQFFGPGTRLTVL.

The genes are TRBV5-1 and TRBJ1-2; D gene unclear. Germline V gene lookup returns CDR1 SGHRS and CDR2 YFSETQ. This CDR3 contains 12 residues. V was trimmed by 2 bases and J by 6 bases, leaving 8 bases between them. Here the CDR3 reads CASSLSGDGYTF. Here the CDR3 DNA reads TGCGCCAGCAGCTTATCCGGGGATGGCTACACCTTC.

The rearrangement uses TRBV28 and TRBJ1-4; D is uncertain. This CDR3 has 11 residues. Germline V gives CDR1 MDHEN, CDR2 SYDVKM. V shed 6 bases and J shed 5 bases, with 4 bases lying between them. CDR3 sequence: CASRLNEKLFF. In nucleotides, the CDR3 is TGTGCCAGCAGGCTAAATGAAAAACTGTTTTTT.

The genes are TRBV6-1 and TRBJ1-4; 7 bases map to TRBD1. The junction had 9 bases not matched to a gene; V was cut back by 4 bases and J by 10 bases. Looked up from germline, CDR1 is MNHNS and CDR2 is SASEGT. The CDR3 contains 14 residues. The CDR3 loop reads CASSGGQSERKLFF. In DNA form, the CDR3 reads TGTGCCAGCAGTGGGGGACAGTCAGAGAGAAAACTGTTTTTT.

The chain recombines TRBV6-1 with TRBJ2-3; TRBD2 might be the D (6 bases). The CDR3 totals 13 residues. V dropped 8 bases and J dropped 4 bases, with 13 bases sitting between them. Germline V gene data show CDR1 as MNHNS and CDR2 as SASEGT. The CDR3 reads CASGFGGSDTQYF. As DNA, the CDR3 is TGTGCCAGCGGGTTCGGAGGGTCAGATACGCAGTATTTT.

The chain is built from TRBV5-1 and TRBJ2-7; 10 positions match TRBD2. This CDR3 spans 16 amino acids. Per the germline V gene, CDR1 is SGHRS and CDR2 is YFSETQ. Trimming took 4 bases from V and 1 from J; bases not matched to a gene: 8. The CDR3 DNA is TGCGCCAGCAGCCCAGATAGCGGGGGGACGTCCTACGAGCAGTACTTC. Encoded protein: CASSPDSGGTSYEQYF.

J is TRBJ2-3 and V is TRBV7-3, with a possible D match to TRBD2 (6 bases). CDR3 length equals 15 residues. V lost 4 bases and J lost 4, with 15 bases in between. CDR1 SGHTA and CDR2 FQGTGA come from the germline V gene. CDR3 loop: CASSSPAGNPDTQYF. Written as DNA, the CDR3 is TGTGCCAGCAGCTCCCCGGCGGGGAATCCAGATACGCAGTATTTT.

This rearrangement joins TRBV9 to TRBJ2-1, with TRBD2 identical over 8 bases. Germline-derived CDR1 and CDR2 are SGDLS and YYNGEE. Losses at the gene ends were 5 bases for V and 1 base for J; bases not matched to a gene: 8. This CDR3 has 16 amino acids. CDR3 residues: CASRPGGRASYNEQFF. As DNA, the CDR3 is TGTGCCAGCAGACCGGGGGGGAGGGCTTCCTACAATGAGCAGTTCTTC.

The V gene is TRBV19, the J gene TRBJ1-3, with 7 bases matching TRBD1. This CDR3 region has 17 residues. Germline CDR1 LNHDA, CDR2 SQIVND (reference sequence). V shed 5 bases, J shed 0 bases, and the junction held 10 bases outside the gene matches. DNA for the CDR3: TGTGCCAGTAGTTCCACAGGGGCCCGGAGCTCTGGAAACACCATATATTTT. Protein: CASSSTGARSSGNTIYF.

The gene calls are TRBV7-2 and TRBJ1-5, with D unresolved. In germline, CDR1 is SGHTA, CDR2 FQGNSA. Between the trimmed V and J ends, which lost 1 base and 9 bases, there was a span of 13 bases. The CDR3 is 14 amino acids. CDR3: CASSLVDSVGPQHF. CDR3 in DNA: TGTGCCAGCAGCTTAGTGGACTCAGTGGGGCCCCAGCATTTT.

V gene TRBV5-1 combines with J gene TRBJ2-1; the D gene is possibly TRBD1 (5 bases). CDR3 length equals 14 residues. V lost 0 bases, J lost 10 bases, and 14 bases lay in between. The germline V gene has CDR1 SGHRS and CDR2 YFSETQ. The CDR3 sequence is CASSLGAGNNEQFF. The CDR3 DNA reads as TGCGCCAGCAGCTTGGGGGCAGGGAATAACGAGCAGTTCTTC.

The CDR3 DNA reads as TGTGCCAGCAACCGACAGGGTTTGAACAATTCACCCCTCCACTTT. It translates to CASNRQGLNNSPLHF. The chain joins TRBV2 to TRBJ1-6; the match to TRBD1 covers 7 bases. CDR3 length: 15 residues. Germline-derived CDR1 and CDR2 are SNHLY and FYNNEI. V was pared by 7 bases and J by 7 bases, with 10 bases of the junction left unmatched.

This chain uses TRBV28 with TRBJ1-5; 9 bases are shared with TRBD1. V was pared by 6 bases and J by 7 bases, with 4 bases of the junction left unmatched. This CDR3 has 13 residues. Germline-derived CDR1 and CDR2 are MDHEN and SYDVKM. In nucleotides, the CDR3 is TGTGCCAGCAGCCGGGACAGGGTACAGCCCCAGCATTTT. Amino acids: CASSRDRVQPQHF.

The chain is built from TRBV5-1 and TRBJ2-1; 12 bases align to TRBD2. V lost 3 bases and J lost 7; bases outside the gene matches: 17. This CDR3 comprises 19 residues. The germline CDR1 and CDR2 sequences are SGHRS and YFSETQ. CDR3 bases: TGCGCCAGCAGCTCACAAACAGGACTAGCGGGACTCGATGATAATGAGCAGTTCTTC. As protein: CASSSQTGLAGLDDNEQFF.

This sequence joins TRBV5-6 and TRBJ2-1, with TRBD2 as a possible D gene (6 bases). This CDR3 has 14 residues. Germline assignment: CDR1 SGHDT and CDR2 YYEEEE. The V end was cut by 1 base, the J end by 8 bases, with 13 bases between. The CDR3 sequence is CASSLPTLAYEQFF. The CDR3 DNA reads TGTGCCAGCAGCTTGCCAACACTAGCTTATGAGCAGTTCTTC.

As DNA, the CDR3 is TGTGCCAGCAGCCCTAGGTCTACCCGGTTAAATACGCAGTATTTT. This codes for CASSPRSTRLNTQYF. This chain links TRBV7-9 with TRBJ2-3; D ambiguous. Deletions cut 5 bases from V and 7 bases from J, with 19 bases between. The V gene's germline CDR1 is SEHNR and CDR2 FQNEAQ (reference sequence). The CDR3 has 15 amino acids.